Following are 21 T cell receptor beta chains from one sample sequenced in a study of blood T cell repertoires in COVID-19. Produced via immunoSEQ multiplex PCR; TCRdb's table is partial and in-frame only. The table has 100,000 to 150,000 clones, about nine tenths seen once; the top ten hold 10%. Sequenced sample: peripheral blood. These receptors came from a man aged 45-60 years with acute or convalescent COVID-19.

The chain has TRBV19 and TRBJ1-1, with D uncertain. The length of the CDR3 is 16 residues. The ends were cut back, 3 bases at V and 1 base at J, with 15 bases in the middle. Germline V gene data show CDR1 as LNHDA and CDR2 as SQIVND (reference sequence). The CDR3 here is CASSIGEVWGNTEAFF. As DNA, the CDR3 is TGTGCCAGTAGTATTGGGGAGGTGTGGGGGAACACTGAAGCTTTCTTT.

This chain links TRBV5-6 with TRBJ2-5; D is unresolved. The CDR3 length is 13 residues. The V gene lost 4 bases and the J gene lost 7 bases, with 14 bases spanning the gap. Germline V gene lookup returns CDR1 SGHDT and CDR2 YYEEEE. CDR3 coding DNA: TGTGCCAGCAGCCACGACTGGTCCGGGACCCAGTACTTC. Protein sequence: CASSHDWSGTQYF.

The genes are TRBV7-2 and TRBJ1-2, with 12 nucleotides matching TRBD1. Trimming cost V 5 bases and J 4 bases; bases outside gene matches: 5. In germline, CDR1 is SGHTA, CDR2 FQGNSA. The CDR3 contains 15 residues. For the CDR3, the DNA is TGTGCCAGCAGCATGGGACAGGGGGCCAGCTATGGCTACACCTTC. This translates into CASSMGQGASYGYTF.

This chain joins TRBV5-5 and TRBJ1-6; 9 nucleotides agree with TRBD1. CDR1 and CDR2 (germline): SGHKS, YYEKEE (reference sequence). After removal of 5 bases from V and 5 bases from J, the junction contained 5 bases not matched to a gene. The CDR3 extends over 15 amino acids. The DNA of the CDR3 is TGTGCCAGCAGTCGACAGGGGGGCGATAATTCACCCCTCCACTTT. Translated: CASSRQGGDNSPLHF. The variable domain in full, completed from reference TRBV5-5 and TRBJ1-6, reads DAGVTQSPTHLIKTRGQQVTLRCSPISGHKSVSWYQQVLGQGPQFIFQYYEKEERGRGNFPDRFSARQFPNYSSELNVNALLLGDSALYLCASSRQGGDNSPLHFGNGTRLTVT.

The DNA for the CDR3 is TGTGCCAGTAGTATTGAAACCAGAAACTATGGCTACACCTTC. Amino acid sequence: CASSIETRNYGYTF. This chain joins TRBV19 and TRBJ1-2; D is unresolved. V was clipped by 3 bases and J by 2 bases, with 10 bases between them. This CDR3 contains 14 residues. Germline CDR1 LNHDA, CDR2 SQIVND (reference sequence).

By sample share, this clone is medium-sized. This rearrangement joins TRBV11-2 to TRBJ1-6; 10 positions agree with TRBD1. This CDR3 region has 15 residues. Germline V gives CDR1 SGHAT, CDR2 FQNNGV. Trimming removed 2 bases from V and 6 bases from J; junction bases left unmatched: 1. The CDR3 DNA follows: TGTGCCAGCAGCTTATGGACAGGGGGTAATTCACCCCTCCACTTT. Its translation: CASSLWTGGNSPLHF. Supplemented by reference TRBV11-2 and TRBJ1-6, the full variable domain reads EAGVAQSPRYKIIEKRQSVAFWCNPISGHATLYWYQQILGQGPKLLIQFQNNGVVDDSQLPKDRFSAERLKGVDSTLKIQPAKLEDSAVYLCASSLWTGGNSPLHFGNGTRLTVT.

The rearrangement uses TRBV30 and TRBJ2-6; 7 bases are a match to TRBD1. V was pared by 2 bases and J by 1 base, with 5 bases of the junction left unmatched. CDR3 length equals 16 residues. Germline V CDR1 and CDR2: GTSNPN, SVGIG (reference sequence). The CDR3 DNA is TGTGCCTGGAGTACAGGGGAAACTTCTGGGGCCAACGTCCTGACTTTC. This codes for CAWSTGETSGANVLTF.

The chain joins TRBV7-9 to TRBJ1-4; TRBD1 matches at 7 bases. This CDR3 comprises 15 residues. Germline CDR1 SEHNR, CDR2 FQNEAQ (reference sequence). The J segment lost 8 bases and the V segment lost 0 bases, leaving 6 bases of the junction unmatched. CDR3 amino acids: CASSLAPGQKEKLFF. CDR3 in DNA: TGTGCCAGCAGCTTAGCTCCGGGACAGAAAGAAAAACTGTTTTTT.

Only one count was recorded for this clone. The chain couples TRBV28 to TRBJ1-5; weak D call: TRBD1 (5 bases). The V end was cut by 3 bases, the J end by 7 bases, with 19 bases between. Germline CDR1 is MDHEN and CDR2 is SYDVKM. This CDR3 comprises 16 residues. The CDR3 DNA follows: TGTGCCAGCAGTTTTAAGATAGGGGTAGGTGGGCAGCCCCAGCATTTT. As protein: CASSFKIGVGGQPQHF. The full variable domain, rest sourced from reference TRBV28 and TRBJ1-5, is DVKVTQSSRYLVKRTGEKVFLECVQDMDHENMFWYRQDPGLGLRLIYFSYDVKMKEKGDIPEGYSVSREKKERFSLILESASTNQTSMYLCASSFKIGVGGQPQHFGDGTRLSIL.

The CDR3 nucleotides read TGTGCCAGCGCCTACTACGGCTCTGGAAACACCATATATTTT. Its translation: CASAYYGSGNTIYF. This sequence joins TRBV3-1 (or the pseudogene TRBV3-2) and TRBJ1-3; D gene unclear. Germline V gives CDR1 LGHDT, CDR2 YNNKEL (reference sequence). Trimming left V 8 bases short and J 0 bases short, with 11 bases between. This CDR3 has 14 amino acids.

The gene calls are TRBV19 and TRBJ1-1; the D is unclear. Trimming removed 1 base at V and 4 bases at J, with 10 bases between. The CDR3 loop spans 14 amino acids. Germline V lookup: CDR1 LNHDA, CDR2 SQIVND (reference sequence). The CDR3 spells CASSIGGSLTEAFF. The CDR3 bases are TGTGCCAGTAGTATAGGAGGGTCCCTCACTGAAGCTTTCTTT. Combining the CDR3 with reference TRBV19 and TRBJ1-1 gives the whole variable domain DGGITQSPKYLFRKEGQNVTLSCEQNLNHDAMYWYRQDPGQGLRLIYYSQIVNDFQKGDIAEGYSVSREKKESFPLTVTSAQKNPTAFYLCASSIGGSLTEAFFGQGTRLTVV.

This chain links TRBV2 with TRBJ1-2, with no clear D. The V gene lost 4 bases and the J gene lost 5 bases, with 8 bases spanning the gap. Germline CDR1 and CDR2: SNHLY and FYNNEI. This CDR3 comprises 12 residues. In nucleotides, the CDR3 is TGTGCCAGCAGTGGAGGGATTTATGGCTACACCTTC. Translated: CASSGGIYGYTF. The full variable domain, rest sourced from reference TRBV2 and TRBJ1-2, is EPEVTQTPSHQVTQMGQEVILRCVPISNHLYFYWYRQILGQKVEFLVSFYNNEISEKSEIFDDQFSVERPDGSNFTLKIRSTKLEDSAMYFCASSGGIYGYTFGSGTRLTVV.

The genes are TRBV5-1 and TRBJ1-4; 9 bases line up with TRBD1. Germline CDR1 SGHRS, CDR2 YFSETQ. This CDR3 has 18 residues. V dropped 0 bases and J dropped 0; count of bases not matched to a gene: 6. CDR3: CASSLATGGAATNEKLFF. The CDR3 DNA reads TGCGCCAGCAGCTTGGCTACAGGGGGCGCAGCAACTAATGAAAAACTGTTTTTT.

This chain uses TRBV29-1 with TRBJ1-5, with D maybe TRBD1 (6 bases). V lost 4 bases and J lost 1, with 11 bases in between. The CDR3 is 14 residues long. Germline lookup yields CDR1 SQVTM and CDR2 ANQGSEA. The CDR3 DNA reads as TGCAGCGTTGGAGGGGGGGGAAGCAATCAGCCCCAGCATTTT. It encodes CSVGGGGSNQPQHF.

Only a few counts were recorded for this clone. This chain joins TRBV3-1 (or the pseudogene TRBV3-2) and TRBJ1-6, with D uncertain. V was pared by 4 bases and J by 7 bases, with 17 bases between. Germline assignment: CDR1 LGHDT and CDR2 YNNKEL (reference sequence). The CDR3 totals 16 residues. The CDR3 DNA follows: TGTGCCAGCAGCCCGTCCCTCACAGCAAGAAATTCACCCCTCCACTTT. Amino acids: CASSPSLTARNSPLHF.

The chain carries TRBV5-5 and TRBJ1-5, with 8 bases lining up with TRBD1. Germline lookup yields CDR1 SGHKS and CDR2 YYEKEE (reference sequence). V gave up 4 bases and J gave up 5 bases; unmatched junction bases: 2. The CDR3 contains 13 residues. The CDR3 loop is CASSVDRDQPQHF. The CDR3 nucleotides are TGTGCCAGCAGCGTGGACAGGGATCAGCCCCAGCATTTT.

CDR3 nucleotide sequence: TGTGCCAGCAGTAGGGACAGGGGGTTTCGGGGGACTGAAGCTTTCTTT. Its protein product is CASSRDRGFRGTEAFF. The rearrangement links TRBV2 to TRBJ1-1, with 11 bases identical to TRBD1. Looked up from germline, CDR1 is SNHLY and CDR2 is FYNNEI. The CDR3 spans 16 residues. The V gene end was trimmed by 5 bases and the J gene end by 5 bases; junction bases not matched to a gene: 10.

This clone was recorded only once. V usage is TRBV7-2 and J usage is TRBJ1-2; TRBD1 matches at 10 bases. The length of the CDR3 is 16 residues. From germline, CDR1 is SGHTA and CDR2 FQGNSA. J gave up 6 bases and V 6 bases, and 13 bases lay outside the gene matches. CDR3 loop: CASRLSRQGALHGYTF. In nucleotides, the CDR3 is TGTGCCAGCAGGCTATCCCGACAGGGGGCGCTTCATGGCTACACCTTC.

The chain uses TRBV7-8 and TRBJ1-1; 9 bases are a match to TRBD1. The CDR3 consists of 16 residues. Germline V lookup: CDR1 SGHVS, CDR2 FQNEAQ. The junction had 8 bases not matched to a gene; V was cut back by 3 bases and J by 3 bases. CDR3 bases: TGTGCCAGCAGCTTGGGGACAGGGTATAGAGACACTGAAGCTTTCTTT. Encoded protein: CASSLGTGYRDTEAFF.

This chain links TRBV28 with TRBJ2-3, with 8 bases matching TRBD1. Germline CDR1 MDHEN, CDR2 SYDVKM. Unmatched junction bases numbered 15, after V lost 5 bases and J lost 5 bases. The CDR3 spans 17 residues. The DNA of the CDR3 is TGTGCCAGCAGTCCTAGGAGGGACTCAGGGGGCGGAGATACGCAGTATTTT. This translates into CASSPRRDSGGGDTQYF.

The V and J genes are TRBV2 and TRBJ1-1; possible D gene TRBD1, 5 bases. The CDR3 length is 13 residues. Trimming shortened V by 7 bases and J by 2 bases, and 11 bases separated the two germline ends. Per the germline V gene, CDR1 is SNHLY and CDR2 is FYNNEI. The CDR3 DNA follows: TGTGCCAGCACCGTTAGGGGAAACACTGAAGCTTTCTTT. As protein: CASTVRGNTEAFF.